These 29 T cell receptor beta chains were sequenced from one sample in a study of somatic mutations in cytotoxic T cells in rheumatoid arthritis. Sequenced by immunoSEQ multiplex PCR; TCRdb stores in-frame clones only, minus some. The table shows some 16,000 clones, with 60% to 85% occurring only once. Input material: CD8+ T cells sorted from blood. The receptor source for this set is an adult with rheumatoid arthritis.

The chain employs TRBV21-1 and TRBJ1-6; TRBD1 was called by the table and not checked on the DNA. TRBV21-1 is classified as a pseudogene. The CDR3 is made up of 17 amino acids. CDR3 sequence reads: CASSSRPPTGLNSPLHF. The CDR3 coding sequence is TGTGCCAGCAGCTCACGGCCCCCCACAGGGTTAAATTCACCCCTCCACTTT.

V gene TRBV9 combines with J gene TRBJ2-3; D might be TRBD2 (6 bases). The germline CDR1 and CDR2 sequences are SGDLS and YYNGEE. Trimming left V 6 bases short and J 5 bases short, with 19 bases between. CDR3 size: 15 residues. CDR3 sequence: CASNHPGVGEDTQYF. In DNA, the CDR3 is TGTGCCAGCAACCATCCGGGGGTGGGAGAAGATACGCAGTATTTT.

The rearrangement joins TRBV5-1 to TRBJ1-2; D might be TRBD1 (5 bases). V gave up 4 bases and J gave up 4 bases, with 11 bases separating them. The CDR3 has 13 amino acids. CDR1 and CDR2 (germline): SGHRS, YFSETQ. The CDR3 sequence is CASSKDKVYGYTF. Here the CDR3 DNA reads TGCGCCAGCAGCAAGGACAAGGTCTATGGCTACACCTTC. The full variable domain, with the rest looked up from reference TRBV5-1 and TRBJ1-2, is KAGVTQTPRYLIKTRGQQVTLSCSPISGHRSVSWYQQTPGQGLQFLFEYFSETQRNKGNFPGRFSGRQFSNSRSEMNVSTLELGDSALYLCASSKDKVYGYTFGSGTRLTVV.

The V gene is TRBV7-9, the J gene TRBJ2-1, with D maybe TRBD2 (7 bases). Per germline, CDR1 SEHNR and CDR2 FQNEAQ (reference sequence). CDR3 length: 14 residues. Trimming stripped 4 bases from V and 3 bases from J, with 10 bases between. CDR3 amino acids: CASSSGDYYNEQFF. The CDR3 DNA follows: TGTGCCAGCAGCTCAGGGGACTACTACAATGAGCAGTTCTTC.

V gene TRBV2 combines with J gene TRBJ2-7; no clear D gene. The CDR3 extends over 14 amino acids. The ends were cut back, 1 base at V and 1 base at J, with 8 bases in the middle. The germline CDR1 and CDR2 sequences are SNHLY and FYNNEI. The CDR3 is CASSEGGESYEQYF. CDR3 in DNA: TGTGCCAGCAGTGAAGGTGGGGAATCCTACGAGCAGTACTTC.

V is TRBV30 and J is TRBJ2-3, with D unclear. Germline CDR1 and CDR2: GTSNPN and SVGIG (reference sequence). The length of the CDR3 is 10 residues. V lost 8 bases and J lost 5, with 8 bases in between. DNA of the CDR3: TGTGCCGCGCTGGGAGATACGCAGTATTTT. Translated, it gives CAALGDTQYF. The full variable domain, in which reference TRBV30 and TRBJ2-3 provide the parts outside the CDR3, is SQTIHQWPATLVQPVGSPLSLECTVEGTSNPNLYWYRQAAGRGLQLLFYSVGIGQISSEVPQNLSASRPQDRQFILSSKKLLLSDSGFYLCAALGDTQYFGPGTRLTVL.

In DNA, the CDR3 is TGTGCCAGCAGTCTCTACACCGGGGAGCTGTTTTTT. Amino acid sequence: CASSLYTGELFF. This rearrangement joins TRBV6-1 to TRBJ2-2; D is undetermined. The V gene's germline CDR1 is MNHNS and CDR2 SASEGT. This CDR3 spans 12 amino acids. The V gene lost 5 bases and the J gene lost 3 bases, with 4 bases spanning the gap.

The chain couples TRBV4-2 to TRBJ2-7; D is unclear. Per germline, CDR1 LGHNA and CDR2 YNFKEQ. V gave up 1 base and J gave up 4 bases, with 8 bases separating them. CDR3 size: 13 residues. DNA for the CDR3: TGTGCCAGCAGCCAAGTTGTAGAGTACGAGCAGTACTTC. The encoded protein is CASSQVVEYEQYF.

The chain is built from TRBV10-2 and TRBJ2-5; a possible D gene is TRBD1 (6 bases). V was trimmed by 6 bases and J by 7 bases, leaving 18 bases between them. Germline lookup yields CDR1 WSHSY and CDR2 SAAADI. This CDR3 contains 14 residues. The CDR3 here is CASRDQGLGWTQYF. In nucleotides, the CDR3 is TGCGCCAGCAGGGATCAGGGGCTAGGTTGGACCCAGTACTTC.

This sequence joins TRBV19 and TRBJ1-1, with D tentatively TRBD1 (6 bases). Germline lookup yields CDR1 LNHDA and CDR2 SQIVND (reference sequence). Trimming cost V 6 bases and J 4 bases, with 12 bases left between them. CDR3 length equals 13 residues. The DNA for the CDR3 is TGTGCCAGTAGGATTGGACAGCTCACTGAAGCTTTCTTT. Translation: CASRIGQLTEAFF. Variable domain in full (rest from reference TRBV19 and TRBJ1-1): DGGITQSPKYLFRKEGQNVTLSCEQNLNHDAMYWYRQDPGQGLRLIYYSQIVNDFQKGDIAEGYSVSREKKESFPLTVTSAQKNPTAFYLCASRIGQLTEAFFGQGTRLTVV.

The gene calls are TRBV6-1 and TRBJ1-5; a weak D match, TRBD1 (6 bases). Trimming took 2 bases from V and 5 from J, leaving 16 bases between them. This CDR3 is built from 16 residues. Germline values: CDR1 MNHNS, CDR2 SASEGT. The CDR3 sequence: CASSEKGGVVDQPQHF. The CDR3 DNA follows: TGTGCCAGCAGTGAAAAGGGGGGTGTGGTTGATCAGCCCCAGCATTTT.

The sample holds one count of this clone. The chain links TRBV5-5 to TRBJ1-1, with 10 bases fitting TRBD1. The V gene's germline CDR1 is SGHKS and CDR2 YYEKEE (reference sequence). CDR3 length equals 17 residues. V gave up 0 bases and J gave up 2 bases; unmatched junction bases: 7. The CDR3 nucleotides read TGTGCCAGCAGCTTGGTACCTGACAGGGGGCGAAACACTGAAGCTTTCTTT. Encoded protein: CASSLVPDRGRNTEAFF.

The rearrangement joins TRBV27 to TRBJ1-3; no clear D. Germline V CDR1 and CDR2: MNHEY, SMNVEV (reference sequence). With 6 bases removed from V and 4 bases from J, the gap between germline ends came to 19 bases. The CDR3 runs 16 residues. The CDR3 is CASRSGMGIGGNTIYF. Written as DNA, the CDR3 is TGTGCCAGCAGATCAGGCATGGGGATAGGAGGAAACACCATATATTTT.

The chain links TRBV5-4 to TRBJ1-1, with D maybe TRBD1 (5 bases). V was cut by 4 bases and J by 2 bases, with 12 bases left in between. This CDR3 spans 14 amino acids. In germline, CDR1 is SGHNT, CDR2 YYREEE (reference sequence). CDR3 bases: TGTGCCAGCAGCGCGGGACCTTCCAACACTGAAGCTTTCTTT. Translated, it gives CASSAGPSNTEAFF.

This chain connects TRBV27 to TRBJ1-3; D is ambiguous. The CDR3 totals 11 residues. Germline-derived CDR1 and CDR2 are MNHEY and SMNVEV (reference sequence). V gave up 8 bases and J gave up 3 bases, with 5 bases separating them. The CDR3 spells CASRSGNTIYF. Here the CDR3 DNA reads TGTGCCAGCCGAAGTGGAAACACCATATATTTT.

The V and J genes are TRBV11-2 and TRBJ1-6; D possibly corresponds to TRBD1 (5 bases). The ends were cut back, 7 bases at V and 8 bases at J, with 24 bases in the middle. This CDR3 has 17 amino acids. Germline V gene lookup returns CDR1 SGHAT and CDR2 FQNNGV. CDR3 DNA sequence: TGTGCCAGCACCACAACTATTCTCCGGGACGGAGATTCACCCCTCCACTTT. Protein product: CASTTTILRDGDSPLHF.

This clone was recorded a few times. The rearrangement joins TRBV6-5 to TRBJ2-7; D uncertain. Germline loops: CDR1 MNHEY, CDR2 SVGAGI. The CDR3 is 13 amino acids. The V end was cut by 2 bases, the J end by 4 bases, with 9 bases between. The CDR3 region has the DNA TGTGCCAGCAGTTACCACGCACGGTACGAGCAGTACTTC. It encodes CASSYHARYEQYF.

This chain links TRBV7-2 with TRBJ2-3; D remains ambiguous. Per the germline V gene, CDR1 is SGHTA and CDR2 is FQGNSA. The V and J ends lost 3 bases and 2 bases respectively, with 15 bases between them. The CDR3 spans 16 residues. CDR3 bases: TGTGCCAGCAGCTTTGTTGGATCCCAGCTCACAGATACGCAGTATTTT. Protein product: CASSFVGSQLTDTQYF.

The sample holds one count of this clone. The chain couples TRBV14 to TRBJ1-1; D is possibly TRBD1 (5 bases). Germline lookup yields CDR1 SGHDN and CDR2 FVKESK. This CDR3 spans 13 amino acids. Trimming took 4 bases from V and 5 from J, leaving 11 bases between them. CDR3: CASSPPGGTEAFF. CDR3 nucleotides: TGTGCCAGCAGCCCCCCGGGGGGGACTGAAGCTTTCTTT.

DNA of the CDR3: TGTGCCAGCAGCTTCACCCCCGGGACTAGCGGGGTTGATATTACCGGGGAGCTGTTTTTT. Protein: CASSFTPGTSGVDITGELFF. The chain employs TRBV7-3 and TRBJ2-2, with 13 bases identical to TRBD2. CDR3 size: 20 residues. Germline trimming cut 3 bases from V and 5 bases from J; bases unmatched to any gene: 15. Germline assignment: CDR1 SGHTA and CDR2 FQGTGA.

This clone has a handful of counts. The gene calls are TRBV5-5 and TRBJ2-7; 11 nucleotides align to TRBD2. The CDR3 has 19 residues. The trim removed 4 bases at V and 5 bases at J, leaving 20 bases unmatched. The V gene's germline CDR1 is SGHKS and CDR2 YYEKEE (reference sequence). The CDR3 protein is CASSVASGGLPPHYHEQYF. In DNA form, the CDR3 reads TGTGCCAGCAGCGTGGCTAGCGGGGGGCTTCCGCCACATTATCACGAGCAGTACTTC.

The CDR3 coding sequence is TGTGCCAGCGGGACAGGGGGCCATCAGCCCCAGCATTTT. Protein product: CASGTGGHQPQHF. The V gene is TRBV13, the J gene TRBJ1-5; 12 bases align to TRBD1. Germline V lookup: CDR1 PRHDT, CDR2 FYEKMQ (reference sequence). V shed 8 bases and J 5 bases; nucleotides not matched to a gene: 1. The CDR3 contains 13 residues. Looking up the rest from reference TRBV13 and TRBJ1-5 gives the full variable domain: AAGVIQSPRHLIKEKRETATLKCYPIPRHDTVYWYQQGPGQDPQFLISFYEKMQSDKGSIPDRFSAQQFSDYHSELNMSSLELGDSALYFCASGTGGHQPQHFGDGTRLSIL.

This clone has only a few counts. V gene TRBV5-1 combines with J gene TRBJ1-1; D remains unclear. Trimming removed 0 bases from V and 2 bases from J, with 5 bases in between. Germline lookup yields CDR1 SGHRS and CDR2 YFSETQ. This CDR3 region has 13 residues. CDR3 in DNA: TGCGCCAGCAGCTTGGGACTAAACACTGAAGCTTTCTTT. Translating it yields CASSLGLNTEAFF.

The gene calls are TRBV11-2 and TRBJ2-7, with 7 bases lining up with TRBD1. Germline CDR1 and CDR2: SGHAT and FQNNGV. This CDR3 is 15 amino acids long. V gave up 1 base and J gave up 3 bases; unmatched junction bases: 6. CDR3 in amino acids: CASSLVAGGDYEQYF. In DNA form, the CDR3 reads TGTGCCAGCAGCTTAGTCGCAGGGGGTGACTACGAGCAGTACTTC.

The gene calls are TRBV7-8 and TRBJ1-4; 12 positions agree with TRBD1. This CDR3 comprises 13 residues. J lost 16 bases, V lost 4 bases, and 7 bases had no gene match. Germline V CDR1 and CDR2: SGHVS, FQNEAQ. CDR3 amino acids: CASSSGQGAFTFF. The DNA of the CDR3 is TGTGCCAGCAGCTCGGGACAGGGGGCGTTTACGTTTTTT.

This clone is a singleton in its sample. This chain links TRBV5-6 with TRBJ1-5; TRBD1 is a possible D gene (6 bases). Germline V lookup: CDR1 SGHDT, CDR2 YYEEEE. The CDR3 sequence is 14 residues long. V lost 0 bases, J lost 10 bases, and 14 bases lay in between. CDR3 nucleotides: TGTGCCAGCAGCTTGGGGGACATTGCGACCCCCCAGCATTTT. Translated: CASSLGDIATPQHF.

The chain combines TRBV11-2 with TRBJ2-2; D not certain. The CDR3 length is 13 residues. The germline gives CDR1 SGHAT, CDR2 FQNNGV. Between the trimmed V and J ends, which lost 5 bases and 7 bases, there was a span of 11 bases. CDR3 in amino acids: CASSPQTGGELFF. CDR3 in DNA: TGTGCCAGCAGCCCCCAGACCGGCGGGGAGCTGTTTTTT.

The V gene is TRBV15, the J gene TRBJ1-1; D not certain. V lost 2 bases and J 4 bases, leaving 8 bases between the germline ends. This CDR3 has 13 residues. CDR1 is LNHNV and CDR2 is YYDKDF in the germline V gene (reference sequence). The CDR3 nucleotides read TGTGCCACCAGCAGAAGTAGCCCCACTGAAGCTTTCTTT. Its translation is CATSRSSPTEAFF.

V is TRBV9 and J is TRBJ2-3, with TRBD2 matching 8 bases. The CDR3 has 14 amino acids. Losses at the gene ends were 2 bases for V and 4 bases for J; bases not matched to a gene: 3. The germline CDR1 and CDR2 sequences are SGDLS and YYNGEE. The CDR3 is CASSVIAGPDTQYF. The CDR3 DNA follows: TGTGCCAGCAGCGTGATAGCGGGGCCAGATACGCAGTATTTT.